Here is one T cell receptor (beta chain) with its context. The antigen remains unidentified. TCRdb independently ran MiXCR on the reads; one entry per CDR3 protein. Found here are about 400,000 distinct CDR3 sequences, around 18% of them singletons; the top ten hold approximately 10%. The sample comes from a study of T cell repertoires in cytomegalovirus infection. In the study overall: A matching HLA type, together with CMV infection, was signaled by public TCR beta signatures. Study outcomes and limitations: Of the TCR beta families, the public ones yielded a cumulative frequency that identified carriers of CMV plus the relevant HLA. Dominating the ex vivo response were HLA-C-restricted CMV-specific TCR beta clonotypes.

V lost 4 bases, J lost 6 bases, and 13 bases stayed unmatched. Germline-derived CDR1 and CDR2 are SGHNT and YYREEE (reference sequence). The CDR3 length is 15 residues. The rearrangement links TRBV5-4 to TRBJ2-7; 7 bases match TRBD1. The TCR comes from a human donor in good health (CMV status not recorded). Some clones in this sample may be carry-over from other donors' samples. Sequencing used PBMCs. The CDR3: CASSLFNRGSLEQYF. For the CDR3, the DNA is TGTGCCAGCAGCCTTTTCAACAGGGGATCCCTCGAGCAGTACTTC.